A selection of T cell receptor beta chains follows, all from one sample in a study of cytomegalovirus exposure and HLA in healthy donors. Using immunoSEQ multiplex PCR, the repertoire was profiled, and TCRdb retains in-frame clones only, with some absent. This table holds around 220,000 clones, 88% found once. The sequenced sample was PBMCs. All receptors derive from a woman aged 18-29 years in good health and CMV-seronegative. The CDR3 runs from the conserved cysteine through the conserved F or W.

v_call cdr3_aa
TRBV6-5 CASSPLDSGYGYTF
TRBV10-3 CAMSRGPGEQYF
TRBV28 CASSLWSGQGPNQPQHF
TRBV27 CASSSLTGEFGNQPQHF
TRBV10-3 CAISEWEESPTDTQYF
TRBV9 CASSTAGENYEQYF
TRBV2 CASIYRSVLAGGTYEQYF
TRBV11-2 CASSLVRDQPQHF
TRBV14 CASSGLSSGEQYF
TRBV27 CASSPSVQQPQHF
TRBV28 CASSFPRLAEATDTQYF
TRBV6-5 CASSPALRGTEAFF
TRBV27 CASSLGSDRVPEKLFF
TRBV5-4 CASSLVGVRNYEQYF
TRBV5-3 CARSGQGYTGELFF
TRBV30 CAGDRDDTGELFF
TRBV7-8 CASSLRGGPGELFF
TRBV18 CASSPRTVTYEQYF
TRBV6-6 CASSYQGTYEQYF
TRBV28 CASSLGLAGSYEQYF
TRBV2 CASRKRTVSETQYF
TRBV5-8 CASSLGQGSYNEQFF
TRBV10-1 CASTRARGEAQYF
TRBV5-1 CASSGRTSGSGPALEEQFF
TRBV29-1 CSVEGGTGSFSYTF
TRBV6-6 CASKKEASPRGEQYF
TRBV2 CASSAGQGYTDTQYF
TRBV27 CASSLKEPGTGVPWAQHF
TRBV27 CASSLSTSGNYEQYF
TRBV28 CASSPRGGWGETQYF
TRBV6-1 CASSDPRTSILAGGETQYF
TRBV28 CASSSPQGANYGYTF
TRBV2 CASSATSGPSTDTQYF
TRBV5-1 CASTLAGGRGYEQYF
TRBV4-2 CASSSITGQSQETQYF
TRBV10-3 CAIRSGRAVTDTQYF
TRBV5-1 CASSLVDSGSGTGELFF
TRBV15 CATSRDLGPDTEQYF
TRBV4-1 CASSQGIGGGNQPQHF
TRBV18 CASSPVGTGGSYEQYF
TRBV5-1 CASSQETGVGFHEQYF
TRBV28 CASSLQLASEQFF
TRBV6-1 CASSGGAGISYEQYF
TRBV4-1 CASSSTPPLIREQFF